The present TCR beta chain was sequenced within a study of T cells after somatic rescue of genetic block. CDR3 length: 15 amino acids. Germline-derived CDR1 and CDR2 are MDHEN and SYDVKM. V was pared by 7 bases and J by 1 base, with 17 bases between. Using immunoSEQ multiplex PCR, the repertoire was profiled, and TCRdb retains in-frame clones only, with some absent. The sample lists 110,000 or so clones, about nine tenths occurring once. Sequencing was done on a sample of peripheral blood mononuclear cells (PBMCs). This sequence joins TRBV28 and TRBJ2-7, with D possibly matching TRBD2 (6 bases). This sequence was found in a young woman. For the CDR3, the DNA is TGTGCCAGCAAGAGACCGGGACTGCCTTCCTACGAGCAGTACTTC. Amino acid sequence: CASKRPGLPSYEQYF.